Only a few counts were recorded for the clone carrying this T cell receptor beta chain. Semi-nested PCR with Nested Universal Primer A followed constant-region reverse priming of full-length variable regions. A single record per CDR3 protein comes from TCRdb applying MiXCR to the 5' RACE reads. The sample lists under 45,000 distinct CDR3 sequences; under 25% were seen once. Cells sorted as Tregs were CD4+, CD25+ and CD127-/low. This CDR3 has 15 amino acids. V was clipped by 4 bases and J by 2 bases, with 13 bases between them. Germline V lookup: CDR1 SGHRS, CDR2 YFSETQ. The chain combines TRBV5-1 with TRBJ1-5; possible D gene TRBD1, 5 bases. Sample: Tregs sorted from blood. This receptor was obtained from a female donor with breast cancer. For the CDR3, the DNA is TGCGCCAGCAGCCTGACCGGGACGGGCAATCAGCCCCAGCATTTT. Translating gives CASSLTGTGNQPQHF.